This T cell receptor (beta chain) was documented in a study of cytotoxic CD8 clonotypes in ibrutinib-treated CLL. This clone came up once. Germline V gives CDR1 MDHEN, CDR2 SYDVKM. CDR3 length: 15 residues. V was trimmed by 6 bases and J by 4 bases, leaving 17 bases between them. Measured with immunoSEQ multiplex PCR; TCRdb has only the in-frame clones, and not every one. Here the sample spans 65,000 to 90,000 clones, approximately 87% being singletons. The chain joins TRBV28 to TRBJ2-3, with a weak D call TRBD2 (6 bases). The TCR was taken from a human donor with chronic lymphocytic leukemia. The sample consisted of PBMCs, taken after 24 months of ibrutinib treatment. The CDR3 is CASSPERLGADTQYF. The CDR3 DNA sequence: TGTGCCAGCAGCCCTGAAAGACTAGGGGCAGATACGCAGTATTTT. Full variable domain (rest looked up from reference TRBV28 and TRBJ2-3): DVKVTQSSRYLVKRTGEKVFLECVQDMDHENMFWYRQDPGLGLRLIYFSYDVKMKEKGDIPEGYSVSREKKERFSLILESASTNQTSMYLCASSPERLGADTQYFGPGTRLTVL.